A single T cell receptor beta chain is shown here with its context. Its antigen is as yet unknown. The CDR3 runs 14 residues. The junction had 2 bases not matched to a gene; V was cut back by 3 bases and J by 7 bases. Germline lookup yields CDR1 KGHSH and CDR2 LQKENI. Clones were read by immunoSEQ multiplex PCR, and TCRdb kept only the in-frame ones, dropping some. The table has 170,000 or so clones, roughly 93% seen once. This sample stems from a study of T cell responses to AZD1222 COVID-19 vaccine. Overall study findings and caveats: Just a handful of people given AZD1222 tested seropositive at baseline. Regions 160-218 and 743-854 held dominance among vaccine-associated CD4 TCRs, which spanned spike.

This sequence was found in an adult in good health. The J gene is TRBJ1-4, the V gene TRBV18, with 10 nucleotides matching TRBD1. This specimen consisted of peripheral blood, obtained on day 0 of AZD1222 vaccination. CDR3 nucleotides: TGTGCCAGCTCACCGGGACAGGGGCCTGAAAAACTGTTTTTT. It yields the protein CASSPGQGPEKLFF.